This section outlines one T cell receptor (beta chain) sequence together with its context. Its target is not known. V was shortened by 3 bases and J by 0 bases, with 20 bases between the two germline ends. The CDR3 runs 19 residues. The V gene's germline CDR1 is LGHNA and CDR2 YNFKEQ. Each CDR3 protein gets one entry after TCRdb re-called the RT-PCR reads with MiXCR. The sample has around 300,000 distinct CDR3 sequences; roughly 22% are singletons. The data derive from a study of response to subunit inactivated influenza vaccine. Findings and caveats of the study: Every seasonal influenza vaccination brings in few new T cells, the authors suggested.

The chain is built from TRBV4-2 and TRBJ2-2; D possibly corresponds to TRBD2 (6 bases). Sequencing used PBMCs from blood, obtained about 20 months after vaccination. The TCR was taken from a man aged 50 to 69 who received an inactivated influenza vaccine. The CDR3 coding sequence is TGTGCCAGCAGCCAGAACAGACCTCCGGGAGTATCGAACACCGGGGAGCTGTTTTTT. Translated, it gives CASSQNRPPGVSNTGELFF.